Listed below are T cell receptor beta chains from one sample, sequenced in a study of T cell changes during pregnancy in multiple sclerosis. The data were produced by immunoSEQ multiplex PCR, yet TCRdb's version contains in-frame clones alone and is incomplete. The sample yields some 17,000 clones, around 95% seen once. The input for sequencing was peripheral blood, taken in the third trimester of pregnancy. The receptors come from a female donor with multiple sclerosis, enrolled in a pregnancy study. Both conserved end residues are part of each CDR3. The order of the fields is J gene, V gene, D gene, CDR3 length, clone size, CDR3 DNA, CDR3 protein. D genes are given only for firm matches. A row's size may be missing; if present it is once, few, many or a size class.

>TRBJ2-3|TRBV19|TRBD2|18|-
TGTGCCAGTAGTGGATTCCGACTAGCGGGAGAAAGCACAGATACGCAGTATTTT
CASSGFRLAGESTDTQYF
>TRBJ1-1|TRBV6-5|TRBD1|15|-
TGTGCCAGCAGTTATCGGACAGGAAGAAACACTGAAGCTTTCTTT
CASSYRTGRNTEAFF
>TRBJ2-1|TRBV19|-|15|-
TGTGCCAGTAGAGAGGCGCAGAGCTCCTACAATGAGCAGTTCTTC
CASREAQSSYNEQFF
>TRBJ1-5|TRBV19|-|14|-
TGTGCCAGTAAAAACGACAGAAGCAATCAGCCCCAGCATTTT
CASKNDRSNQPQHF
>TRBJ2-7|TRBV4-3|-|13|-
TGCGCCAGCAGCCAAGATAGCGGCTACGAGCAGTACTTC
CASSQDSGYEQYF
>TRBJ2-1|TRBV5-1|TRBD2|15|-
TGCGCCAGCAGCCTACTAGCGGGAGGCTACAATGAGCAGTTCTTC
CASSLLAGGYNEQFF
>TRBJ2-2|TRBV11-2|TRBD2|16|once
TGTGCCAGCAGCTCGCTCCGGGGGGGACGCACCGGGGAGCTGTTTTTT
CASSSLRGGRTGELFF
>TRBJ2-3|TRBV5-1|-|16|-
TGCGCCAGCAGCTTGGTGGCGGGTCAGGGCACAGATACGCAGTATTTT
CASSLVAGQGTDTQYF
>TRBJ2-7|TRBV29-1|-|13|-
TGCAGCGTTTTATCGGACAGCTCCTACGAGCAGTACTTC
CSVLSDSSYEQYF
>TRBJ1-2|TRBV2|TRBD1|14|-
TGTGCCAGCACGACAGGGGGCGGGTACTATGGCTACACCTTC
CASTTGGGYYGYTF
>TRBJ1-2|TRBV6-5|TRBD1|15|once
TGTGCCAGCAGAGAAATAGGACAGGGGGCCTATGGCTACACCTTC
CASREIGQGAYGYTF
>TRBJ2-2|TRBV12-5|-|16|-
TGTGCTAGTGGTTTGGTACTACGGCAGTTCACCGGGGAGCTGTTTTTT
CASGLVLRQFTGELFF
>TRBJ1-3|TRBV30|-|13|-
TGTGCCTGGAGCCGGGGTCCTGGAAACACCATATATTTT
CAWSRGPGNTIYF
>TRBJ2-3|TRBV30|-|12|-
TGTGCCTGGAGTGAGCGATGGGATACGCAGTATTTT
CAWSERWDTQYF
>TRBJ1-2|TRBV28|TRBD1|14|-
TGTGCCAGCAGTTTACCCAGGGGGAGCTATGGCTACACCTTC
CASSLPRGSYGYTF
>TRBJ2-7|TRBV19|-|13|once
TGTGCCAGTTCTACCCCTCCCTCCTACGAGCAGTACTTC
CASSTPPSYEQYF
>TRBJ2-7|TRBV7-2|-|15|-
TGTGCCAGCAGCTCCTGGGCAGACAGCAACTACGAGCAGTACTTC
CASSSWADSNYEQYF
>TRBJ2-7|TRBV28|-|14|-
TGTGCCAGCAGTTTTCCGGCCAGGGTCGACGAGCAGTACTTC
CASSFPARVDEQYF
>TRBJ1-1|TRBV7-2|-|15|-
TGTGCCAGCAGCCATTCGGGGGGCCTTAACACTGAAGCTTTCTTT
CASSHSGGLNTEAFF
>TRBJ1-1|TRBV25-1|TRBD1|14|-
TGTGCCAGCAGTGAATTGGGACAGGCCAGCGAAGCTTTCTTT
CASSELGQASEAFF
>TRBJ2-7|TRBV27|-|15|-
TGTGCCAGCAGACAGACAGGTCCTAGCTCCTACGAGCAGTACTTC
CASRQTGPSSYEQYF
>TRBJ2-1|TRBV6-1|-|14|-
TGTGCCAGCAGTGAATATCGGACTATAAATGAGCAGTTCTTC
CASSEYRTINEQFF